These T cell receptor beta chains were read from a single sample in a study of cytomegalovirus exposure and HLA in healthy donors. This table comes from immunoSEQ multiplex PCR, and its TCRdb copy is limited to in-frame clones, with some not included. The profile shows around 150,000 clones, about 79% of them singletons. The sample taken for sequencing was PBMCs. Every receptor here comes from a man between 40 and 49 years old in good health and CMV-seropositive. Each CDR3 is given with its conserved first and last residue. Fields, in order: V gene, CDR3 length, J gene, D gene, clone size, CDR3 DNA, CDR3 protein. D genes are given only for firm matches. Part of the rows lack a size; the others show once, few, many or a class for expanded clones.

>TRBV9|17|TRBJ2-1|TRBD2|NA
TGTGCCAGCAGCGTAGGGGGCCTAGCGGGACTCTACAATGAGCAGTTCTTC
CASSVGGLAGLYNEQFF
>TRBV14|15|TRBJ1-4|NA|NA
TGTGCCAGCAGCCAAGTAGGGACACCGAATGAAAAACTGTTTTTT
CASSQVGTPNEKLFF
>TRBV7-9|13|TRBJ1-5|NA|NA
TGTGCCAGCACTACAGGGTGGAATCAGCCCCAGCATTTT
CASTTGWNQPQHF
>TRBV19|15|TRBJ2-2|TRBD1|once
TGTGCCGCCAGCGGACAGGGGGCGGGAACCGGGGAGCTGTTTTTT
CAASGQGAGTGELFF
>TRBV4-1|16|TRBJ1-4|TRBD1|NA
TGCGCCAGCAGCTGCGCGCAGGGGGCGACTAATGAAAAACTGTTTTTT
CASSCAQGATNEKLFF
>TRBV25-1|15|TRBJ2-1|NA|NA
TGTGCCAGCAGTGTAAATCGAGCCTCCTACAATGAGCAGTTCTTC
CASSVNRASYNEQFF
>TRBV10-2|14|TRBJ2-1|NA|few
TGCGCCAGCAGAGAGGGGGACTTTTACAATGAGCAGTTCTTC
CASREGDFYNEQFF
>TRBV5-4|15|TRBJ1-2|TRBD1|NA
TGTGCCAGCAGCTTGTACAGGGGGAATTCTTATGGCTACACCTTC
CASSLYRGNSYGYTF
>TRBV11-2|14|TRBJ1-3|NA|NA
TGTGCCAGCAGCTTAGACGTGAGGGGAAACACCATATATTTT
CASSLDVRGNTIYF
>TRBV5-4|15|TRBJ1-4|NA|NA
TGTGCCAGCAGCTTGGCCCGGGGAAGGGTGGAGAAACTGTTTTTT
CASSLARGRVEKLFF
>TRBV19|15|TRBJ1-2|TRBD1|NA
TGTGCCAGTAGTATTGGACAGGCAAAGGGGTATGGCTACACCTTC
CASSIGQAKGYGYTF
>TRBV9|14|TRBJ2-3|NA|once
TGTGCCAGCAGCGTAGGGGGCAGCACAGATACGCAGTATTTT
CASSVGGSTDTQYF
>TRBV7-9|12|TRBJ2-5|NA|NA
TGTGCCAGCCGAGGAGGAAGGGAGACCCAGTACTTC
CASRGGRETQYF
>TRBV19|13|TRBJ1-5|NA|NA
TGTGCCAGCGGCCGGGGTCACAATCAGCCCCAGCATTTT
CASGRGHNQPQHF
>TRBV5-1|14|TRBJ1-6|TRBD1|NA
TGCGCCAGCAGCTTGGACAGGGGAAATTCACCCCTCCACTTT
CASSLDRGNSPLHF
>TRBV6-5|15|TRBJ1-2|NA|NA
TGTGCCAGCAGTTACTCCCCCGGCAGGGGCTATGGCTACACCTTC
CASSYSPGRGYGYTF
>TRBV7-9|13|TRBJ2-1|NA|NA
TGTGCCAGCAGCTTAGGGGGCCACAATGAGCAGTTCTTC
CASSLGGHNEQFF
>TRBV27|15|TRBJ1-2|TRBD1|NA
TGTGCCAGCCGTGGGTTGAGGGGGCGCAGAAATGGCTACACCTTC
CASRGLRGRRNGYTF
>TRBV19|13|TRBJ2-1|TRBD1|NA
TGTGCCAGTAGTACCCAAACAGGGGCTGAGCAGTTCTTC
CASSTQTGAEQFF
>TRBV19|13|TRBJ1-1|NA|NA
TGTGCCAGTAGACAAGTACAGAACACTGAAGCTTTCTTT
CASRQVQNTEAFF
>TRBV27|15|TRBJ2-1|TRBD2|NA
TGTGCCAGCAGGCTAGCGGGAGGGGGTTACAATGAGCAGTTCTTC
CASRLAGGGYNEQFF
>TRBV15|13|TRBJ2-1|NA|NA
TGTGCCACCAGCGGAGGCCGCGGCCATGAGCAGTTCTTC
CATSGGRGHEQFF
>TRBV4-1|15|TRBJ2-2|TRBD2|NA
TGCGCCAGCAGCCAAGCCGGGACTAGACCCGGGGAGCTGTTTTTT
CASSQAGTRPGELFF
>TRBV18|15|TRBJ1-4|TRBD1|NA
TGTGCCAGCTCACGACAGGGCGGTACTAATGAAAAACTGTTTTTT
CASSRQGGTNEKLFF
>TRBV6-6|16|TRBJ1-6|NA|NA
TGTGCCAGCTACCAGTCGAACAGAAGGAAAAATTCACCCCTCCACTTT
CASYQSNRRKNSPLHF
>TRBV6-6|12|TRBJ1-2|TRBD1|NA
TGTGCCAGCAGAACCGGACAGGGGGCGATCACCTTC
CASRTGQGAITF
>TRBV11-2|17|TRBJ2-7|TRBD1|NA
TGTGCCAGCGGCTCCTTCGCCGGGACAGGGAGCTCCTACGAGCAGTACTTC
CASGSFAGTGSSYEQYF
>TRBV18|13|TRBJ2-7|NA|NA
TGTGCCAGCTCACAACAGGAGTCCTACGAGCAGTACTTC
CASSQQESYEQYF
>TRBV6-5|13|TRBJ1-2|NA|NA
TGTGCCAGCAGTTCGGGACAAATCTATGGCTACACCTTC
CASSSGQIYGYTF
>TRBV10-3|14|TRBJ2-7|NA|few
TGTGCCATCAGTGAGGGGTACAGATACTACGAGCAGTACTTC
CAISEGYRYYEQYF
>TRBV7-2|14|TRBJ2-5|NA|NA
TGTGCCAGCAGCTGGGGGGAGCCCCCCCGAGCCCAGTACTTC
CASSWGEPPRAQYF
>TRBV29-1|15|TRBJ2-2|TRBD1|NA
TGCAGCGTTGTTCAGGGGGCAAGGAACACCGGGGAGCTGTTTTTT
CSVVQGARNTGELFF
>TRBV27|12|TRBJ2-7|NA|NA
NA
CASSSSSVEQYF
>TRBV7-3|14|TRBJ2-3|NA|NA
TGTGCCAGCAGCCGCCAGGGGTCCACAGATACGCAGTATTTT
CASSRQGSTDTQYF
>TRBV30|13|TRBJ1-5|NA|NA
TGTGCCTGGAGTTGGGGGGGGAACCGGCCCCAGCATTTT
CAWSWGGNRPQHF
>TRBV27|15|TRBJ1-1|NA|NA
TGTGCCAGCAGTTTTACAGGGCTTATGAACACTGAAGCTTTCTTT
CASSFTGLMNTEAFF
>TRBV11-2|15|TRBJ1-2|NA|NA
TGTGCCAGCGTGGACACACTCTTTGGTAGCTATGGCTACACCTTC
CASVDTLFGSYGYTF
>TRBV5-1|14|TRBJ2-1|TRBD2|NA
TGCGCCAGCAGCGAGGGACTAGCGGGAGGGCCCAACTTCTTC
CASSEGLAGGPNFF
>TRBV27|16|TRBJ2-6|NA|NA
TGTGCCAGCAGTTGGGGGGGCAGGACTGGGGCCAACGTCCTGACTTTC
CASSWGGRTGANVLTF
>TRBV7-9|10|TRBJ1-2|NA|NA
TGTGCCACCACGCGGGGAGGCTACACCTTC
CATTRGGYTF
>TRBV30|14|TRBJ2-7|TRBD1|NA
TGTGCCTGGGCCCGACAGGGGATTTCCTACGAGCAGTACTTC
CAWARQGISYEQYF
>TRBV29-1|15|TRBJ2-3|TRBD2|NA
TGCAGCGTTGAAGATCGGGGGGGGAGCACAGATACGCAGTATTTT
CSVEDRGGSTDTQYF
>TRBV6-5|14|TRBJ2-1|TRBD2|NA
TGTGCCAGCAGTTATGGCGGGAGTGGAAATGAGCAGTTCTTC
CASSYGGSGNEQFF
>TRBV5-1|13|TRBJ2-7|TRBD1|once
TGCGCCAGCAGGGGGGGACAGGCCTACGAGCAGTACTTC
CASRGGQAYEQYF
>TRBV28|15|TRBJ1-2|NA|NA
TGTGCCAGCAGTTTGTTAGCGGGGGGGGGACGAGGCTACACCTTC
CASSLLAGGGRGYTF
>TRBV21-1|21|TRBJ2-7|NA|NA
TGTGCCAGCAGCAAAGTTAGAGGATGGTTTGGCCCCCGCAGATCCTCCTACGAGCAGTACTTC
CASSKVRGWFGPRRSSYEQYF